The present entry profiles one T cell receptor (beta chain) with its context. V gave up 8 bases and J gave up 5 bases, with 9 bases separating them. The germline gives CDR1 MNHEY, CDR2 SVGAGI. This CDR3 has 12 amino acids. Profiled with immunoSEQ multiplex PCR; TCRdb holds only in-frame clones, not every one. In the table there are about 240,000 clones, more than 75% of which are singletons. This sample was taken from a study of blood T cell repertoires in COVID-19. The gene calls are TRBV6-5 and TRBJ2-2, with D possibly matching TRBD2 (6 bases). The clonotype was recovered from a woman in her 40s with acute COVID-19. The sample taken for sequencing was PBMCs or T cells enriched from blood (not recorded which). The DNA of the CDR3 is TGTGCCAGCCAGGGACTTACCGGGGAGCTGTTTTTT. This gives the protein CASQGLTGELFF.